The 20 T cell receptor beta chains presented below share a single source sample, sequenced in a study of blood T cells in healthy people across ages. With a J-beta primer mix and a sample-barcoded 5' primer, a second PCR ran about 7 to 12 cycles. TCRdb re-analysed the 5' RACE reads in MiXCR, keeping a single row per CDR3 protein. This sample has 800,000 to 950,000 distinct CDR3 sequences, with 25% to 30% found just once. This sample also appeared in a second study, on T cells of mothers and their children.

Sample: blood. Source of these receptors: a woman aged 40 to 49 in good health.

For this clonotype: With only one base between it and a far larger clone, this is likely a read error. The chain has TRBV6-1 and TRBJ2-3; a weak D match, TRBD2 (6 bases). This CDR3 has 12 residues. The germline gives CDR1 MNHNS, CDR2 SASEGT. The CDR3 nucleotides are TGTGCCAGCAGCCCCGGGGGAGATATGCAGTATTTT. Its protein product is CASSPGGDMQYF.

The chain recombines TRBV4-1 with TRBJ1-2; 8 bases align to TRBD1. J lost 4 bases, V lost 1 base, and 5 bases had no gene match. The germline V gene encodes CDR1 MGHRA and CDR2 YSYEKL. CDR3 length: 15 residues. The chain's CDR3 is CASSQGTGGGYGYTF. CDR3 DNA: TGCGCCAGCAGCCAAGGAACAGGGGGTGGCTATGGCTACACCTTC.

Regarding this clonotype: A much larger clone lies one base from this, so it may be a read error. V is TRBV7-3 and J is TRBJ2-1; D gene ambiguous. V was cut by 11 bases and J by 6 bases, with 14 bases left in between. The CDR3 is 12 amino acids. Per germline, CDR1 SGHTA and CDR2 FQGTGA. The CDR3 loop reads CAGGTRLNEQFF. The CDR3 coding sequence is TGTGCCGGCGGCACCCGGCTCAATGAGCAGTTCTTC.

This clonotype came up many times. This chain joins TRBV7-2 and TRBJ2-7; 9 bases line up with TRBD1. V lost 10 bases, J lost 5 bases, and 9 bases stayed unmatched. This CDR3 region has 13 residues. Germline CDR1 SGHTA, CDR2 FQGNSA. CDR3 DNA: TGTGCCACTGGTCGGGACAGGGTTAACGAGCAGTACTTC. Protein sequence: CATGRDRVNEQYF.

The chain uses TRBV7-2 and TRBJ1-2, with 9 bases that match TRBD1. Germline V gives CDR1 SGHTA, CDR2 FQGNSA. Trimming at V came to 1 base and at J to 8 bases, leaving 8 bases not matched to a gene. This CDR3 is 15 amino acids long. The CDR3 coding sequence is TGTGCCAGCAGCTTAGGGTGGACAGGGGAGTGGGGCTACACCTTC. Protein: CASSLGWTGEWGYTF.

Points on this clonotype: This may come from a read error, since a much larger clone is one base off. A read error is likely, as this CDR3 ends without the conserved phenylalanine or tryptophan. This rearrangement joins TRBV7-2 to TRBJ1-5; D call uncertain. CDR3 length: 15 residues. Trimming took off 5 bases at V and 4 bases at J, with 15 bases between the two ends. Germline V CDR1 and CDR2: SGHTA, FQGNSA. This CDR3 reads CASSPRDGVNQPQHV. The CDR3 DNA reads as TGTGCCAGCAGCCCTAGGGATGGGGTTAATCAGCCCCAGCATGTT.

This clonotype was found many times. V and J are TRBV9 and TRBJ2-7; the match to TRBD1 covers 7 bases. J was trimmed by 3 bases and V by 0 bases; bases with no gene match: 9. The length of the CDR3 is 16 residues. Germline CDR1 SGDLS, CDR2 YYNGEE. CDR3 DNA sequence: TGTGCCAGCAGCGTAGGTCCTCCGGGACAGTACTACGAGCAGTACTTC. Translation: CASSVGPPGQYYEQYF.

This clonotype was detected only a few times. The rearrangement links TRBV20-1 to TRBJ2-7; D is unresolved. CDR1 is DFQATT, CDR2 SNEGSKA, per germline (reference sequence). Trimming shortened V by 8 bases and J by 5 bases, and 10 bases separated the two germline ends. CDR3 length: 10 amino acids. CDR3 bases: TGCAGTCCGAATGGGGACGAGCAGTACTTC. This sequence encodes CSPNGDEQYF.

The rearrangement joins TRBV2 to TRBJ2-1, with D possibly being TRBD2 (5 bases). Between the trimmed V and J ends, which lost 2 bases and 1 base, there was a span of 9 bases. The CDR3 length is 15 residues. The germline V gene encodes CDR1 SNHLY and CDR2 FYNNEI. CDR3 in DNA: TGTGCCAGCAGTGAACCCGGAGGTTCCTACAATGAGCAGTTCTTC. Translating it yields CASSEPGGSYNEQFF. Using reference TRBV2 and TRBJ2-1 for the parts outside the CDR3, the full variable domain is EPEVTQTPSHQVTQMGQEVILRCVPISNHLYFYWYRQILGQKVEFLVSFYNNEISEKSEIFDDQFSVERPDGSNFTLKIRSTKLEDSAMYFCASSEPGGSYNEQFFGPGTRLTVL.

The V gene is TRBV28, the J gene TRBJ1-4, with D maybe TRBD1 (5 bases). Between the trimmed V and J ends, which lost 7 bases and 7 bases, there was a span of 16 bases. Germline lookup yields CDR1 MDHEN and CDR2 SYDVKM. This CDR3 comprises 14 residues. CDR3 DNA: TGTGCCAGCACCGGGACCACCTTCGGTGAAAAACTGTTTTTT. Amino acids: CASTGTTFGEKLFF.

In its sample, this clonotype was seen a few times. This chain uses TRBV30 with TRBJ1-2, with unresolved D. Trimming took off 0 bases at V and 8 bases at J, with 10 bases between the two ends. The CDR3 has 12 amino acids. CDR1 is GTSNPN and CDR2 is SVGIG in the germline V gene (reference sequence). This chain's CDR3 is CAWSVLVGGYTF. CDR3 coding DNA: TGTGCCTGGAGTGTACTGGTGGGGGGCTACACCTTC.

The CDR3 loop is CASSLATGTSGTQYF. CDR3 in DNA: TGTGCCAGCAGTTTGGCGACCGGGACGTCGGGGACCCAGTACTTC. The chain joins TRBV6-4 to TRBJ2-5; D is tentatively TRBD1 or TRBD2 (5 bases each). The V gene lost 5 bases and the J gene lost 7 bases, with 20 bases spanning the gap. Germline-derived CDR1 and CDR2 are MRHNA and SNTAGT. The CDR3 extends over 15 amino acids.

The gene calls are TRBV4-2 and TRBJ1-1; no definite D call. V was shortened by 10 bases and J by 0 bases, with 12 bases between the two germline ends. The CDR3 loop spans 13 amino acids. Germline loops: CDR1 LGHNA, CDR2 YNFKEQ. The CDR3 nucleotides read TGTGCCACCTCAGTAGGGTTGAACACTGAAGCTTTCTTT. Its protein is CATSVGLNTEAFF.

Note on this clonotype: A much larger clone is a single base away; this may be a read error. The chain recombines TRBV15 with TRBJ1-2; D call uncertain. The CDR3 contains 13 residues. Germline V CDR1 and CDR2: LNHNV, YYDKDF (reference sequence). Trimming cost V 7 bases and J 1 base, with 10 bases left between them. CDR3 region: CATNGRNNYGYTF. The CDR3 nucleotides read TGTGCCACCAACGGCAGGAATAACTATGGCTACACCTTC.

This clonotype was observed many times. V is TRBV6-5 and J is TRBJ2-5; possibly TRBD2 for D (5 bases). CDR1 is MNHEY and CDR2 is SVGAGI in the germline V gene. The CDR3 consists of 13 residues. Between the trimmed V and J ends, which lost 2 bases and 2 bases, there was a span of 6 bases. CDR3 in amino acids: CASSYPGQETQYF. The CDR3 nucleotides read TGTGCCAGCAGTTACCCGGGACAAGAGACCCAGTACTTC.

This clonotype was counted a single time. The J gene is TRBJ2-7, the V gene TRBV6-2 or TRBV6-3; possible D gene TRBD2, 6 bases. Germline V gives CDR1 MNHEY, CDR2 SVGEGT. Trimming removed 2 bases from V and 3 bases from J, with 11 bases in between. There are 14 residues in the CDR3. The CDR3 sequence: CASSYASESYEQYF. CDR3 sequence (DNA): TGTGCCAGCAGTTACGCTAGCGAGAGCTACGAGCAGTACTTC.

The J gene is TRBJ2-4, the V gene TRBV5-1; D may be TRBD2 (5 bases). The J call may be wrong; the DNA end is better matched by TRBJ2-7. The CDR3 runs to 16 residues. From germline, CDR1 is SGHRS and CDR2 YFSETQ. Written as DNA, the CDR3 is TGCGCCAGCAGCTACGGACCTAGCACTAGGGAAGACGAGCAGTACTTC. It translates to CASSYGPSTREDEQYF.

The chain couples TRBV6-2 or TRBV6-3 to TRBJ1-1, with a possible D match to TRBD1 (6 bases). Germline CDR1 is MNHEY and CDR2 is SVGEGT. Trimming left V 2 bases short and J 6 bases short, with 13 bases between. This CDR3 comprises 14 residues. The CDR3 loop reads CASSYPQGRAEAFF. The CDR3 DNA follows: TGTGCCAGCAGTTACCCACAGGGACGGGCTGAAGCTTTCTTT.

The chain joins TRBV18 to TRBJ2-1, with unresolved D. The V end was cut by 3 bases, the J end by 9 bases, with 12 bases between. CDR1 KGHSH and CDR2 LQKENI come from the germline V gene. The length of the CDR3 is 13 residues. CDR3 coding DNA: TGTGCCAGCTCACCGGCAAGGTATTCTGAGCAGTTCTTC. Translating gives CASSPARYSEQFF.

This chain joins TRBV7-3 and TRBJ2-2; D is possibly TRBD1 (6 bases). The CDR3 extends over 16 amino acids. CDR1 and CDR2 from the germline V gene are SGHTA and FQGTGA. Trimming took off 2 bases at V and 0 bases at J, with 10 bases between the two ends. CDR3 in amino acids: CASSLSGTPNTGELFF. The CDR3 bases are TGTGCCAGCAGCTTATCAGGGACACCGAACACCGGGGAGCTGTTTTTT.